This T cell receptor (beta chain) was captured by sequencing in a study of blood T cell repertoires in COVID-19 (dated by TCRdb to the early 2020s). Regarding the research as a whole: The collaborator samples originated in the United States, Italy and Spain and spanned the acute and convalescent phases of COVID-19. Where available, HLA class I and class II types were obtained from metadata supplied by the sample provider rather than from assay-based typing. The repertoires were released in a freely available public database intended as a resource for research on the immune response to SARS-CoV-2. The prospective study material was composed of cDNA or gDNA derived from T cells, B-cell-depleted T cells, or PBMCs. A de-identified subject ID, COVID-19 status, age in years and sex were almost always included in the sample metadata. Subjects who had been exposed to COVID-19, were actively infected with it, or had recovered from it provided the deeply sampled blood TCRbeta repertoires that made up the dataset. The samples were drawn from the first 160 participants of the ongoing ImmuneRACE study and from over 950 subjects provided by 6 global collaborators. Findings and caveats that apply to the study as a whole: How much clinical and demographic metadata was included differed by source and by participant, and the metadata was provided uncurated.

Samples from volunteer blood donors who had recovered from COVID-19 were contributed by a second Seattle source. Each collaborating institution followed its own protocols to collect whole blood in K2EDTA tubes. For TCRbeta analysis, collaborators shipped samples as frozen whole blood, isolated PBMCs, or DNA extracted from either of those sample types. As concerns this clone: This clone's antigen is unknown. One base away there is no much larger clone; base qualities are not given.

The immunoSEQ Assay, a bias-controlled multiplex PCR, was used to amplify TCRbeta CDR3 regions from genomic DNA. From the authors' description of their analysis: Within the assay, amplification of reference gene primers was used to estimate how many nucleated cells each sample contained. To quantify the absolute abundance of each unique TCRbeta CDR3 rearrangement, sequence reads were collapsed and filtered. For each sample, productive Simpson clonality was calculated as the square root of Simpson's diversity index over productive rearrangements. TCRdb obtained this table from immuneACCESS and retained in-frame rearrangements with V and J assigned. These tables miss some clones; where compared with another copy, unresolved V genes account for less than half of the shortfall, and the remainder is unexplained. V, J and clone size were drawn from that table, and D and trimming were deduced from the DNA. In this sample the table shows a few hundred thousand clones, around 81% of which occur a single time. The top ten clones comprise 1.9% of the sample.

Per the germline V gene, SNHLY is the CDR1 and FYNNEI is the CDR2. The CDR3 has 15 amino acids, counting the end cysteine and phenylalanine. Only CDR3 DNA remains: 45 bases, in frame from the first base. V ends up 6 bases short and J 7 bases short, with an unmatched junction base count of 12. This sequence uses TRBV2 and TRBJ2-7; a stretch of 10 junction bases matches TRBD1. Sequencing input: peripheral blood. The TCR sequence derives from a young man who had recovered from COVID-19. DNA sequence: TGTGCCAGCAGAACCCCGGGACAGGGGACCGGAGAGCAGTACTTC. Its amino acids are CASRTPGQGTGEQYF.